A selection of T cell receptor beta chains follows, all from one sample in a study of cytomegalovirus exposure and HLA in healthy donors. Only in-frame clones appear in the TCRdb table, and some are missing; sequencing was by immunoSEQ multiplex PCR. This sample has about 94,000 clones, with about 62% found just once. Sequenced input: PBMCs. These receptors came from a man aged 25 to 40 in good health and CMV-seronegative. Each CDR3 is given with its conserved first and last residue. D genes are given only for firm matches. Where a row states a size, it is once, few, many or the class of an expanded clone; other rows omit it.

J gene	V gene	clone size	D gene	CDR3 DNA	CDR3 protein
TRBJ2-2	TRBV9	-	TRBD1	TGTGCCAGCAGCCCTGAGCGACAGGGGCCGAACACCGGGGAGCTGTTTTTT	CASSPERQGPNTGELFF
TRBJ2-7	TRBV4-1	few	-	TGCGCCAGCAGCCAAGATAGCACAGGGATTCGGGAGCAGTACTTC	CASSQDSTGIREQYF
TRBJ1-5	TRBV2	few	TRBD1	TGTGCCAGCAGTACTGGACAGGGCAGCGGCAATCAGCCCCAGCATTTT	CASSTGQGSGNQPQHF
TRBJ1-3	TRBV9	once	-	TGTGCCAGCAGCGTGACAGGCTCTGGAAACACCATATATTTT	CASSVTGSGNTIYF
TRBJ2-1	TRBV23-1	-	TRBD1	TGCGCCAGCAGTCGACCGGGACAGTCTTACAATGAGCAGTTCTTC	CASSRPGQSYNEQFF
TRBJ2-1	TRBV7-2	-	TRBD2	TGTGCCAGCAGGTTTGTGCCGGCCCTAGCGGGGGGTAAAGCCAATGAGCAGTTCTTC	CASRFVPALAGGKANEQFF
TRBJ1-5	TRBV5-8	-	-	TGTGCCAGCAGCCAGGCAAATCAGCCCCAGCATTTT	CASSQANQPQHF
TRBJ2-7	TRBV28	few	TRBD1	TGTGCCAGCAGTTTAGACAGGGCCCCCGAGCAGTACTTC	CASSLDRAPEQYF
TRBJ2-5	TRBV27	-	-	TGTGCCAGCAGTTCCCGCGGGCGGGCTCAAGAGACCCAGTACTTC	CASSSRGRAQETQYF
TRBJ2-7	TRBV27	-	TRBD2	TGTGCCAGCAGGGCTAGCGGAACAAACCCCTACGAGCAGTACTTC	CASRASGTNPYEQYF
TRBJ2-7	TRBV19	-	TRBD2	TGTGCCAGTAGTATAGAGGCTAGCGGAACCTACGAGCAGTACTTC	CASSIEASGTYEQYF
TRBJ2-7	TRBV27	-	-	TGTGCCAGCAGTTTATGGGTAGCAGGGCACGAGCAGTACTTC	CASSLWVAGHEQYF
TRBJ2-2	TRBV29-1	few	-	TGCAGCGTTGACAGGGAAGGGAACACCGGGGAGCTGTTTTTT	CSVDREGNTGELFF
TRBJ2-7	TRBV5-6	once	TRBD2	TGTGCCAGCAGCACACTAGCGCGAGGAGACGAGCAGTACTTC	CASSTLARGDEQYF
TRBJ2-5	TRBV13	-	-	TGTGCCAGCAGCTCCCGGAGAGAGACCCAGTACTTC	CASSSRRETQYF
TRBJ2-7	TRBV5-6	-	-	TGTGCCAGCAGCCCGGACAGAACCTACGAGCAGTACTTC	CASSPDRTYEQYF
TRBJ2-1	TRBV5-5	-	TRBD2	TGTGCCAGCAGCTTGGCGCGGCTAGCGGCCCACAATGAGCAGTTCTTC	CASSLARLAAHNEQFF
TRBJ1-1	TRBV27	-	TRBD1	TGTGCCAGCAGTTACCAGATGACAGGACAGGCTGAAGCTTTCTTT	CASSYQMTGQAEAFF
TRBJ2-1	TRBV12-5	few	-	TGTGCTAGTGGTTTGGTATCCCCTCGACTTAATGAGCAGTTCTTC	CASGLVSPRLNEQFF
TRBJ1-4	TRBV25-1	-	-	TGTGCCAGCAGTGACTCCCCCGGGACATATGAAAAACTGTTTTTT	CASSDSPGTYEKLFF
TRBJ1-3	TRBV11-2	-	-	TGTGCCAGCAGCTTATCGGGTTCTGGAAACACCATATATTTT	CASSLSGSGNTIYF
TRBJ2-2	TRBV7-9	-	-	TGTGCCAGCAGCTTAGCCAGGTCTAACACCGGGGAGCTGTTTTTT	CASSLARSNTGELFF
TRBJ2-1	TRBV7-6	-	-	TGTGCCAGCAGCTTAGTTGCTCCCGCCGGAGGTGAGCGGTTCTTC	CASSLVAPAGGERFF
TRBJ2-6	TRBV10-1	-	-	TGCGCCAGCAGTGGAGGGCCTGGGGCCAACGTCCTGACTTTC	CASSGGPGANVLTF
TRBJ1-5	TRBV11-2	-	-	TGTGCCAGCAGCTTAGCAGGGGACAATCAGCCCCAGCATTTT	CASSLAGDNQPQHF
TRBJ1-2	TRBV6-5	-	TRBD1	TGTGCCAGCAGACCCACGACAGGGAGTGTAGGTGGCTACACCTTC	CASRPTTGSVGGYTF
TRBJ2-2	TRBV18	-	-	TGTGCCAGCTTGTCCGGGAGCAACACCGGGGAGCTGTTTTTT	CASLSGSNTGELFF
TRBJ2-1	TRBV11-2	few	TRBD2	TGTGCCAGCAGCGGGCTACTAGCGGGCAATGAGCAGTTCTTC	CASSGLLAGNEQFF